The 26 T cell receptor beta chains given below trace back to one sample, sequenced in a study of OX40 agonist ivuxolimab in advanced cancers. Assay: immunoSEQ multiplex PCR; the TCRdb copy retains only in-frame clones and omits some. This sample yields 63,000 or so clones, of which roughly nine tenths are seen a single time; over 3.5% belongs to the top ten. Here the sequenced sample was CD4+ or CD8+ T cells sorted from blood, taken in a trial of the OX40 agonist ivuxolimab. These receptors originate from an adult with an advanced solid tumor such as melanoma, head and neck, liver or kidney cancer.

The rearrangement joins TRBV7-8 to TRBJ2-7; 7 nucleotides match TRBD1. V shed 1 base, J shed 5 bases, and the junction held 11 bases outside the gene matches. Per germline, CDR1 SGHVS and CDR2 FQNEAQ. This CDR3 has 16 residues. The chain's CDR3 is CASSLVGPRDSNEQYV. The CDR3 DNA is TGTGCCAGCAGCTTAGTGGGCCCCCGGGACAGTAACGAGCAGTACGTC.

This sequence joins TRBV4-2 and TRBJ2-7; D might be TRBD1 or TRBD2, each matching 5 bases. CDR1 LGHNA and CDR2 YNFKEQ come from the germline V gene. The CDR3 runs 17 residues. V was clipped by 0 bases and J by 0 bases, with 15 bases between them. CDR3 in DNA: TGTGCCAGCAGCCAAGATCTCGAGGGGTGGGGCTCCTACGAGCAGTACTTC. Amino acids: CASSQDLEGWGSYEQYF.

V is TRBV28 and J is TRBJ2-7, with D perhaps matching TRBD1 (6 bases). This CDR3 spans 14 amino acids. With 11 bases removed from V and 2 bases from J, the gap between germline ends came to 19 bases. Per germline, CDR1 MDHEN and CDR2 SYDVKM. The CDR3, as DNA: TGTGCCGCCGCACCCAGGGGCCCCCCCTACGAGCAGTACTTC. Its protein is CAAAPRGPPYEQYF.

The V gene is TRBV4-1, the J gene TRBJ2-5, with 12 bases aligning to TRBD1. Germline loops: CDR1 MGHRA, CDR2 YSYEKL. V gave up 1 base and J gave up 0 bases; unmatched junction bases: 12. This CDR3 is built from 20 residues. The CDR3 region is CASSQVWDRGRLEYQETQYF. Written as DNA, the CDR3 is TGCGCCAGCAGCCAAGTCTGGGACAGGGGGCGTTTAGAGTACCAAGAGACCCAGTACTTC.

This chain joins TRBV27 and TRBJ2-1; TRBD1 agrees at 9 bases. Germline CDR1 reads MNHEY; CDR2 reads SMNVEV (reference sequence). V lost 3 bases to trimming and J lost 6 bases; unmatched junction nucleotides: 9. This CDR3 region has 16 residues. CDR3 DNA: TGTGCCAGCAGTTTTCTAGGGACAGGGCTCGGCAATGAGCAGTTCTTC. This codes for CASSFLGTGLGNEQFF.

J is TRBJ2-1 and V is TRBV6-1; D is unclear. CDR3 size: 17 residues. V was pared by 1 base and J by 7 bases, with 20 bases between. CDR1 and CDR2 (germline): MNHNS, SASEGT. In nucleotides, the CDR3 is TGTGCCAGCAGTGAAGACCCCAGGCTTAGGTTACGGAATGAGCAGTTCTTC. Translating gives CASSEDPRLRLRNEQFF.

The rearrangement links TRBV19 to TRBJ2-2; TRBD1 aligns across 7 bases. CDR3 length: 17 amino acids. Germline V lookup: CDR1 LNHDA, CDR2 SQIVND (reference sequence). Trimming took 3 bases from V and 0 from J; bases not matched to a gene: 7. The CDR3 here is CASSIFWGQTNTGELFF. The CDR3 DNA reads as TGTGCCAGTAGTATCTTCTGGGGACAGACGAACACCGGGGAGCTGTTTTTT.

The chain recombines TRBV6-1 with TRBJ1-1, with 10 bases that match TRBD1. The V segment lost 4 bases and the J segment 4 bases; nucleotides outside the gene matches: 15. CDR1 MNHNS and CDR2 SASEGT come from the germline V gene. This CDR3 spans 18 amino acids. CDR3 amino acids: CASSGLLRDRGRITEAFF. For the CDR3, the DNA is TGTGCCAGCAGTGGCCTACTCCGGGACAGGGGACGTATCACTGAAGCTTTCTTT.

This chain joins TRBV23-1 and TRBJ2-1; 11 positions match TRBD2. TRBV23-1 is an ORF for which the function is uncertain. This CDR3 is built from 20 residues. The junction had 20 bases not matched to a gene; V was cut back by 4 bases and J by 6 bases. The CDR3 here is CASSLRPTSGIIGSPNEQFF. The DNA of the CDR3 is TGCGCCAGCAGTCTCCGACCGACTAGCGGGATTATAGGGTCGCCCAATGAGCAGTTCTTC.

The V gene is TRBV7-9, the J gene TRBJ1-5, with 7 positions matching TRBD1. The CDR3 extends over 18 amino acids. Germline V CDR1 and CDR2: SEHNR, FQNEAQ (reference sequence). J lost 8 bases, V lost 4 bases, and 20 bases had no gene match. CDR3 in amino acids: CASSSSGGTDETRKPQHF. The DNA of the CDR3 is TGTGCCAGCAGCTCCAGTGGGGGGACAGACGAAACGAGAAAGCCCCAGCATTTT.

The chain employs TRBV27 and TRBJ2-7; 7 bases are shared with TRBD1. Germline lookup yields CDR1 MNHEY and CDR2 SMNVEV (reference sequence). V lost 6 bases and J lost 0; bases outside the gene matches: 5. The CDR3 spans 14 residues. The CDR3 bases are TGTGCCAGCAGATCCTACAGGGGCTCCTACGAGCAGTACGTC. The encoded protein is CASRSYRGSYEQYV.

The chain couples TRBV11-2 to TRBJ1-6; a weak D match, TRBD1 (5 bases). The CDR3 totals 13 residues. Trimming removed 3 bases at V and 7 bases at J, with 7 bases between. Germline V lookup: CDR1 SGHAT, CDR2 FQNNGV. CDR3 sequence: CASSFDSNSPLHF. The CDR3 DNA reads TGTGCCAGCAGCTTCGACAGCAATTCACCCCTCCACTTT.

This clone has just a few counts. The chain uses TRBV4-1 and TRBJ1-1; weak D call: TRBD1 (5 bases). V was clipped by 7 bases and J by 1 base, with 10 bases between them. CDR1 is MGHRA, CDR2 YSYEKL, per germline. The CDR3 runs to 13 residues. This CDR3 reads CASTLTANTEAFF. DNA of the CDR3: TGCGCCAGCACCTTGACAGCGAACACTGAAGCTTTCTTT.

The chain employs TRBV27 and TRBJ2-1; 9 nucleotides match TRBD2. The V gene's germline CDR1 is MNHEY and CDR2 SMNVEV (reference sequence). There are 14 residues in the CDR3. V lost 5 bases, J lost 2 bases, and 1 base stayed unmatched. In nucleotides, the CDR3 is TGTGCCAGCAGTCCTAGCGGGACCTACAATGAGCAGTTCTTC. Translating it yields CASSPSGTYNEQFF.

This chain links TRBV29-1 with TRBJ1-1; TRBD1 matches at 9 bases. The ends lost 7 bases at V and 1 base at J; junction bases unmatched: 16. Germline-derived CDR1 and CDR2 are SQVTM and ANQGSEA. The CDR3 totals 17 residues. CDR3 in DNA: TGCAGCGCCTTGAAGAGTGGACAGGGGCAGGGGAACACTGAAGCTTTCTTT. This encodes CSALKSGQGQGNTEAFF.

For the CDR3, the DNA is TGTGCCAGCAGTTGGCAGGGGGCCGGGACCGGGGAGCTGTTTTTT. It is translated as CASSWQGAGTGELFF. The V call is TRBV27, the J call TRBJ2-2; 8 nucleotides agree with TRBD1. The CDR3 consists of 15 residues. V dropped 4 bases and J dropped 5; count of bases not matched to a gene: 6. The germline V gene has CDR1 MNHEY and CDR2 SMNVEV (reference sequence).

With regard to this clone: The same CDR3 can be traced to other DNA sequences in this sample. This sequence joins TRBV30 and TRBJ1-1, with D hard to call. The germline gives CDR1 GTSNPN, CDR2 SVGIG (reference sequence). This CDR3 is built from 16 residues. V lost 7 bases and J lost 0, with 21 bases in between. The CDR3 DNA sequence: TGTGCCTTGTGGATGGAAGTTAGGCAGTTGAACACTGAAGCTTTCTTT. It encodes CALWMEVRQLNTEAFF.

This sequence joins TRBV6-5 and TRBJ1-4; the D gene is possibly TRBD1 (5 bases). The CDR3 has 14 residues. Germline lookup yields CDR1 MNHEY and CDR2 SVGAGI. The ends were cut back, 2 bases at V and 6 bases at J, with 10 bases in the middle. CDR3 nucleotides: TGTGCCAGCAGTTACGGGGCAGACGATGAAAAACTGTTTTTT. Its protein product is CASSYGADDEKLFF.

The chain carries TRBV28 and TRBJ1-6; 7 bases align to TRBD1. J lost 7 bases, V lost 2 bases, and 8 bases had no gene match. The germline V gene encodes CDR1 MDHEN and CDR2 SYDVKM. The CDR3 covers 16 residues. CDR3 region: CASSLPTTGINSPLHF. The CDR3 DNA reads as TGTGCCAGCAGTTTACCTACGACAGGGATCAATTCACCCCTCCACTTT.

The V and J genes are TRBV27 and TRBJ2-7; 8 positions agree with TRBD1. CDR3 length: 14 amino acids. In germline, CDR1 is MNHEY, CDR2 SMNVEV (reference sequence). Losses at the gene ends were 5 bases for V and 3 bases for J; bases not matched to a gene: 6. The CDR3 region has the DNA TGTGCCAGCAGTCGGCAGGGGGCCCTCTACGAGCAGTACTTC. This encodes CASSRQGALYEQYF.

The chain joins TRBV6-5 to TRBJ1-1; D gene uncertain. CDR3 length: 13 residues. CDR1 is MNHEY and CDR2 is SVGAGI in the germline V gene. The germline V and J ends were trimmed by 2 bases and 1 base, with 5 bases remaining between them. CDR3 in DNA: TGTGCCAGCAGTTACGGGTGGAACACTGAAGCTTTCTTT. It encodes CASSYGWNTEAFF.

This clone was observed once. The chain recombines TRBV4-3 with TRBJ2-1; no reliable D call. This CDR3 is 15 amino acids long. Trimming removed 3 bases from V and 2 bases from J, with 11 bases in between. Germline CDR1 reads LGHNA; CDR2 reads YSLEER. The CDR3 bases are TGCGCCAGCAGCCAGGCAGCAAGCGCCTACAATGAGCAGTTCTTC. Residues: CASSQAASAYNEQFF.

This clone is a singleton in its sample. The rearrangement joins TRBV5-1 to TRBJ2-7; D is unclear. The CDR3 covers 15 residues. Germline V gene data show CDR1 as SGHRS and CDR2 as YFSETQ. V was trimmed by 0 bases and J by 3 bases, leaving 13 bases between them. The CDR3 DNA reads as TGCGCCAGCAGCTTGGGCAACTCCCAATTCTACGAGCAGTACTTC. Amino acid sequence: CASSLGNSQFYEQYF.

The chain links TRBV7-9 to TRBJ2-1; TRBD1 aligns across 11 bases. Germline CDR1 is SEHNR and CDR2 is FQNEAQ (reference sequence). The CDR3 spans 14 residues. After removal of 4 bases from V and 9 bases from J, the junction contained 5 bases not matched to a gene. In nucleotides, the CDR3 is TGTGCCAGCAGCTCAGCCGGGACAGGGGGTGAGCAGTTCTTC. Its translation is CASSSAGTGGEQFF.

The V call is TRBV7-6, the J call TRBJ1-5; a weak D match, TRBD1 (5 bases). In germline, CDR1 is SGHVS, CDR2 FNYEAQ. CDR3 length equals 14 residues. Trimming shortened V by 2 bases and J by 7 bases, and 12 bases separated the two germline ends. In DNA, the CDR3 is TGTGCCAGCAGCTTACGCCAGGGATGGCAGCCCCAGCATTTT. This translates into CASSLRQGWQPQHF.

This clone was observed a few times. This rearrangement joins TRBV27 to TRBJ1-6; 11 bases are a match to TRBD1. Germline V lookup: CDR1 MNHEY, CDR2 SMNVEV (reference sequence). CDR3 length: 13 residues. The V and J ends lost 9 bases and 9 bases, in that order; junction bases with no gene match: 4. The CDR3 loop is CASGTGGTSPLHF. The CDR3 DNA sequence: TGTGCCAGTGGGACAGGGGGTACTTCACCCCTCCACTTT.